This entry is about one T cell receptor beta chain. Its antigen is not known. This CDR3 spans 17 amino acids. This record belongs to a study of cytomegalovirus exposure and HLA in healthy donors. Study results and caveats: Through in vitro validation, a few CMV-associated chains were shown to be specific for CMV antigens. In a later analysis, TCR beta V- and J-gene trimming was associated with a missense DCLRE1C variant.

The PCR was carried out with 60 Vbeta primers and 13 Jbeta primers. The method was immunoSEQ multiplex PCR; TCRdb's version includes in-frame clones alone and lacks a portion of them. The sample records 200,000 to 250,000 clones, 85% to 90% being singletons. Sequencing was carried out using PBMCs. The receptor was isolated from a woman younger than 35 in good health and CMV-seronegative. The V call is TRBV21-1, the J call TRBJ2-3; TRBD2 reflects the table's D call only, with no check against the DNA. TRBV21-1 constitutes a pseudogene. The CDR3 DNA sequence: TGTGCCAGCGAGCCGGGCGGAACTAGCAGGGGCACAGATACGCAGTATTTT. Translated: CASEPGGTSRGTDTQYF.